Shown below are 22 T cell receptor beta chains from a single sample sequenced in a study of T cell repertoires in ileal Crohn's disease. Using immunoSEQ multiplex PCR, the repertoire was profiled, and TCRdb retains in-frame clones only, with some absent. Of over 5,000 clones in the sample, around 79% were seen once. Sequenced input: ileal tissue. The receptors shown here come from an adult with Crohn's disease.

This clone was observed a few times. The chain carries TRBV19 and TRBJ2-6, with D possibly matching TRBD1 (6 bases). CDR3 length: 16 residues. CDR1 LNHDA and CDR2 SQIVND come from the germline V gene (reference sequence). V was pared by 4 bases and J by 3 bases, with 13 bases between. CDR3 loop: CASSTTGLSGANVLTF. DNA of the CDR3: TGTGCCAGTAGTACTACAGGGCTAAGTGGGGCCAACGTCCTGACTTTC.

The genes are TRBV4-1 and TRBJ2-2; perhaps TRBD1 as D (5 bases). The V and J ends lost 4 bases and 0 bases respectively, with 15 bases between them. The CDR3 contains 17 residues. Germline loops: CDR1 MGHRA, CDR2 YSYEKL. This CDR3 is CASSPYAGSANTGELFF. The CDR3 DNA reads as TGCGCCAGCAGCCCCTACGCAGGGTCTGCGAACACCGGGGAGCTGTTTTTT.

The chain combines TRBV7-2 with TRBJ1-2; D is possibly TRBD1 (6 bases). CDR1 is SGHTA, CDR2 FQGNSA, per germline. The germline V and J ends were trimmed by 2 bases and 8 bases, with 12 bases remaining between them. CDR3 length equals 13 residues. The CDR3 reads CASSLSRQEGYTF. The DNA of the CDR3 is TGTGCCAGCAGCTTAAGCAGACAGGAAGGCTACACCTTC.

The chain carries TRBV19 and TRBJ2-1; possibly TRBD2 for D (6 bases). The CDR3 is 14 amino acids. Per the germline V gene, CDR1 is LNHDA and CDR2 is SQIVND (reference sequence). Trimming pared 6 bases from V and 7 bases from J, leaving 16 bases between. CDR3 nucleotides: TGTGCCAGTAGCGGGACTTTTCTCTCGAATGAGCAGTTCTTC. It translates to CASSGTFLSNEQFF.

The chain links TRBV13 to TRBJ1-2; 8 nucleotides align to TRBD1. This CDR3 is 14 amino acids long. The germline V gene has CDR1 PRHDT and CDR2 FYEKMQ (reference sequence). V was pared by 4 bases and J by 3 bases, with 4 bases of the junction left unmatched. The CDR3 DNA reads TGTGCCAGCAGCTGGTGGACAGGGCACTATGGCTACACCTTC. Translating it yields CASSWWTGHYGYTF.

The rearrangement joins TRBV4-1 to TRBJ1-5; TRBD1 aligns across 7 bases. This CDR3 region has 16 residues. The germline CDR1 and CDR2 sequences are MGHRA and YSYEKL. V lost 4 bases and J lost 5; bases outside the gene matches: 11. For the CDR3, the DNA is TGCGCCAGCAGCCCCACGGAAGGGACAGAGTATCAGCCCCAGCATTTT. Its protein product is CASSPTEGTEYQPQHF.

The rearrangement uses TRBV14 and TRBJ2-7; tentatively, D is TRBD2 (6 bases). Trimming pared 1 base from V and 2 bases from J, leaving 12 bases between. This CDR3 region has 15 residues. Germline-derived CDR1 and CDR2 are SGHDN and FVKESK. The CDR3 region is CASSQAGVAPYEQYF. In DNA, the CDR3 is TGTGCCAGCAGCCAAGCGGGGGTAGCCCCCTACGAGCAGTACTTC.

The rearrangement links TRBV11-2 to TRBJ1-4, with 7 nucleotides matching TRBD1. The germline V gene encodes CDR1 SGHAT and CDR2 FQNNGV. The CDR3 sequence is 15 residues long. The V segment lost 5 bases and the J segment 7 bases; nucleotides outside the gene matches: 10. DNA for the CDR3: TGTGCCAGCAGCCCAAAGGGGGCAGTCGGTGAAAAACTGTTTTTT. Protein product: CASSPKGAVGEKLFF.

This clone has a single count. The CDR3 spells CASSPAGQRSGELFF. The CDR3 nucleotides are TGTGCCAGCTCACCAGCGGGACAGCGGAGCGGGGAGCTGTTTTTT. The chain has TRBV18 and TRBJ2-2, with D possibly matching TRBD1 (7 bases). From germline, CDR1 is KGHSH and CDR2 LQKENI. The CDR3 is made up of 15 amino acids. V was clipped by 2 bases and J by 7 bases, with 14 bases between them.

The CDR3 reads CASSQYASGGYEQYF. CDR3 bases: TGCGCCAGCAGCCAATACGCTAGCGGAGGATACGAGCAGTACTTC. This rearrangement joins TRBV4-1 to TRBJ2-7; 7 bases are a match to TRBD2. Germline CDR1 is MGHRA and CDR2 is YSYEKL. Unmatched junction bases numbered 8, after V lost 2 bases and J lost 4 bases. This CDR3 comprises 15 residues.

The chain carries TRBV7-2 and TRBJ2-7; D gene ambiguous. The V and J ends lost 4 bases and 7 bases respectively, with 17 bases between them. Looked up from germline, CDR1 is SGHTA and CDR2 is FQGNSA. The CDR3 is made up of 14 amino acids. CDR3 in DNA: TGTGCCAGCAGCTCAAATTCCCTTTCTAGGGAGCAGTACTTC. It translates to CASSSNSLSREQYF.

V is TRBV7-9 and J is TRBJ2-7; TRBD2 agrees at 8 bases. The CDR3 contains 18 residues. The germline V gene has CDR1 SEHNR and CDR2 FQNEAQ (reference sequence). Trimming at V came to 4 bases and at J to 6 bases, leaving 20 bases not matched to a gene. CDR3 residues: CASSYSAGTRDRGGEQYF. Here the CDR3 DNA reads TGTGCCAGCAGCTATAGCGCCGGGACCCGGGATCGGGGGGGCGAGCAGTACTTC.

This chain uses TRBV4-1 with TRBJ2-7; 8 bases agree with TRBD2. From germline, CDR1 is MGHRA and CDR2 YSYEKL. V was pared by 2 bases and J by 0 bases, with 6 bases of the junction left unmatched. The CDR3 runs to 16 residues. The CDR3 here is CASSQTSGGSSYEQYF. The CDR3 DNA reads as TGCGCCAGCAGCCAAACCAGCGGGGGAAGCTCCTACGAGCAGTACTTC.

The chain has TRBV28 and TRBJ1-2; weak D call: TRBD1 (6 bases). Deletions cut 5 bases from V and 8 bases from J, with 21 bases between. There are 15 residues in the CDR3. CDR1 MDHEN and CDR2 SYDVKM come from the germline V gene. In DNA, the CDR3 is TGTGCCAGCAGTCTCGCCAATACAGGGCCGGAAGGCTACACCTTC. Protein sequence: CASSLANTGPEGYTF.

This rearrangement joins TRBV27 to TRBJ2-3; D might be TRBD1 (5 bases). This CDR3 contains 11 residues. Trimming took 5 bases from V and 5 from J, leaving 5 bases between them. Germline CDR1 MNHEY, CDR2 SMNVEV (reference sequence). CDR3 DNA sequence: TGTGCCAGCAGTCAGGGAGATACGCAGTATTTT. Amino acids: CASSQGDTQYF.

This clone was counted between two and nine times. The J gene is TRBJ2-7, the V gene TRBV10-3; 9 nucleotides match TRBD1. The germline CDR1 and CDR2 sequences are ENHRY and SYGVKD. The CDR3 is 15 amino acids. V lost 6 bases, J lost 7 bases, and 13 bases stayed unmatched. The CDR3 region is CAISPTGQGNGEQYF. CDR3 bases: TGTGCCATCAGCCCGACGGGACAGGGAAACGGAGAGCAGTACTTC.

The rearrangement uses TRBV7-8 and TRBJ1-2; D uncertain. This CDR3 contains 15 residues. V lost 2 bases to trimming and J lost 1 base, with 11 bases between them. Germline CDR1 is SGHVS and CDR2 is FQNEAQ. The CDR3 is CASSLLPGSNYGYTF. The CDR3 region has the DNA TGTGCCAGCAGCTTATTGCCCGGGAGTAACTATGGCTACACCTTC.

This clone appeared once. V is TRBV7-8 and J is TRBJ2-5, with 13 bases fitting TRBD2. V trimming: 5 bases; J trimming: 4 bases; junction bases outside the gene matches: 7. Germline V gene lookup returns CDR1 SGHVS and CDR2 FQNEAQ. This CDR3 has 16 amino acids. CDR3 coding DNA: TGTGCCAGCAGCGCCCAGACTAGCGGGAGGCGAGAGACCCAGTACTTC. Its protein product is CASSAQTSGRRETQYF. Based on the CDR3 plus reference TRBV7-8 and TRBJ2-5, the full variable domain is GAGVSQSPRYKVAKRGQDVALRCDPISGHVSLFWYQQALGQGPEFLTYFQNEAQLDKSGLPSDRFFAERPEGSVSTLKIQRTQQEDSAVYLCASSAQTSGRRETQYFGPGTRLLVL.

This chain links TRBV28 with TRBJ1-2; 7 bases agree with TRBD1. Germline V gene lookup returns CDR1 MDHEN and CDR2 SYDVKM. The CDR3 length is 12 residues. V was clipped by 5 bases and J by 7 bases; unmatched bases: 4. This chain's CDR3 is CASSPQGVGYTF. CDR3 in DNA: TGTGCCAGCAGTCCGCAGGGGGTTGGCTACACCTTC.

The chain employs TRBV29-1 and TRBJ2-7; D may be TRBD1 (6 bases). The V and J ends lost 4 bases and 4 bases respectively, with 20 bases between them. Germline V gene lookup returns CDR1 SQVTM and CDR2 ANQGSEA. This CDR3 comprises 15 residues. The CDR3 coding sequence is TGCAGCGTTGCAGGGGAGCCAGACTTAGGATACGAGCAGTACTTC. Its protein is CSVAGEPDLGYEQYF.

The rearrangement joins TRBV11-2 to TRBJ2-7, with D maybe TRBD2 (5 bases). Germline V gives CDR1 SGHAT, CDR2 FQNNGV. Trimming cost V 5 bases and J 4 bases, with 9 bases left between them. The CDR3 consists of 12 residues. CDR3 residues: CASSPSGYEQYF. Here the CDR3 DNA reads TGTGCCAGCAGCCCAAGCGGTTACGAGCAGTACTTC. Filled out from reference TRBV11-2 and TRBJ2-7, the complete variable domain reads EAGVAQSPRYKIIEKRQSVAFWCNPISGHATLYWYQQILGQGPKLLIQFQNNGVVDDSQLPKDRFSAERLKGVDSTLKIQPAKLEDSAVYLCASSPSGYEQYFGPGTRLTVT.

This sequence joins TRBV25-1 and TRBJ2-5; possibly TRBD1 for D (5 bases). In germline, CDR1 is MGHDK, CDR2 SYGVNS. V lost 2 bases to trimming and J lost 2 bases, with 9 bases between them. CDR3 length: 14 residues. Here the CDR3 DNA reads TGTGCCAGCAGTGAAGGACACGGACAAGAGACCCAGTACTTC. Translating it yields CASSEGHGQETQYF.